Listed below are T cell receptor beta chains from one sample, sequenced in a study of PD-1 blockade in classical Hodgkin lymphoma. The table came from immunoSEQ multiplex PCR; TCRdb's copy has only in-frame clones and leaves some out. The sample yields 29,000 or so clones, around 71% seen once. The material was peripheral blood mononuclear cells (PBMCs), obtained before the second cycle of nivolumab. These receptor sequences come from a human donor with classical Hodgkin lymphoma. Both conserved end residues are part of each CDR3. The D gene is left open where the match is weak. Rows may omit the clone size; those that give it use once, few, many or a size class.

>NA|NA|TRBJ1-6|TRBV19
TGTGCCAGTAGTATAGGTTTTGAAAGCGGCCCAAATTCACCCCTCCACTTT
CASSIGFESGPNSPLHF
>TRBD1|few|TRBJ2-7|TRBV7-2
TGTGCCAGCCGCCTAGCTGCGACTAAAGGGGGCGGTGGCTACGAGCAGTACTTC
CASRLAATKGGGGYEQYF
>TRBD1|NA|TRBJ2-7|TRBV30
TGTGCCTGGAGTGTAGGACAGGGCTACGAGCAGTACTTC
CAWSVGQGYEQYF
>NA|NA|TRBJ1-2|TRBV18
TGTGCCAGCTCACCACCTTCCGAGGTGGGGTATGGCTACACCTTC
CASSPPSEVGYGYTF
>NA|few|TRBJ1-5|TRBV19
TGTGCCAGTATGGGGATGGGAGCGGCGGTTCAGCCCCAGCATTTT
CASMGMGAAVQPQHF
>NA|few|TRBJ1-1|TRBV15
TGTGCCACCAGCGCTGGGGTCAGGGGAACTGAAGCTTTCTTT
CATSAGVRGTEAFF
>TRBD1|NA|TRBJ1-1|TRBV2
TGTGCCAGCAGGAACTTCGACAGGGGCACTGAAGCTTTCTTT
CASRNFDRGTEAFF
>TRBD2|NA|TRBJ2-3|TRBV6-5
TGTGCCAGCAGTTACGAGCGGGGGGGCGGAGATACGCAGTATTTT
CASSYERGGGDTQYF
>NA|few|TRBJ2-1|TRBV11-2
TGTGCCAGCCAAATTTGGAATAAGTCGAATGAGCAGTTCTTC
CASQIWNKSNEQFF
>TRBD1|NA|TRBJ2-7|TRBV15
TGTGCCACCAGCTACCGGGACAGGGGCTCCTACGAGCAGTACTTC
CATSYRDRGSYEQYF
>NA|NA|TRBJ2-1|TRBV19
TGTGCCAGTAGTATAGATCTCAGGTTCTCCTACAATGAGCAGTTCTTC
CASSIDLRFSYNEQFF
>NA|NA|TRBJ1-1|TRBV5-5
TGTGCCAGCAGCCCCCCCCGGGCCACTGAAGCTTTCTTT
CASSPPRATEAFF
>NA|NA|TRBJ1-2|TRBV7-9
TGTGCCAGCAGCTCCCCCGGATGGGGCTCTAACTATGGCTACACCTTC
CASSSPGWGSNYGYTF
>NA|NA|TRBJ1-1|TRBV11-3
TGTGCCAGCAGCTTAGAAGCAGGGTCGAACACTGAAGCTTTCTTT
CASSLEAGSNTEAFF
>TRBD2|few|TRBJ2-1|TRBV6-1
TGTGCCAGCAGTGACGGGGGGGGGCCTAGCGGATTCAATGAGCAGTTCTTC
CASSDGGGPSGFNEQFF
>NA|NA|TRBJ1-5|TRBV30
TGTGCCTGGAGCGGGGCCTACAATCAGCCCCAGCATTTT
CAWSGAYNQPQHF
>NA|NA|TRBJ2-7|TRBV7-9
TGTGCCAGCAGCTCCAGGCTTACCTACGAGCAGTACTTC
CASSSRLTYEQYF
>TRBD2|NA|TRBJ2-7|TRBV28
TGTGCCAGCAGAGTAGCGGGCTACTACGAGCAGTACTTC
CASRVAGYYEQYF
>NA|NA|TRBJ1-6|TRBV7-9
TGTGCCAGCAGCTACCTGAGCTCCTATAATTCACCCCTCCACTTT
CASSYLSSYNSPLHF
>TRBD1|NA|TRBJ1-3|TRBV7-2
TGTGCCAGCAGCCGGGACAGTTCCTCTGGAAACACCATATATTTT
CASSRDSSSGNTIYF
>NA|NA|TRBJ1-2|TRBV30
TGTGCCTGGGGATCCTATGGCTACACCTTC
CAWGSYGYTF
>NA|NA|TRBJ2-5|TRBV27
TGTGCCAGCAGTTTATCCCCCAACCATCAAGAGACCCAGTACTTC
CASSLSPNHQETQYF
>NA|NA|TRBJ2-7|TRBV19
TGTGCCAGTAGTATGGTGGGCCGGGACGAGCAGTACTTC
CASSMVGRDEQYF
>NA|few|TRBJ1-2|TRBV7-9
TGTGCCAGCAGCTTAGGGGGGGCGCTGTATGGCTACACCTTC
CASSLGGALYGYTF
>TRBD1|NA|TRBJ1-2|TRBV5-5
TGTGCCAGCAGCCCCGACAGGGTGAGCACCTATGGCTACACCTTC
CASSPDRVSTYGYTF
>NA|NA|TRBJ2-4|TRBV6-5
TGTGCCAGCAGTTCTGCAGGGAAGTGGGACATTCAGTACTTC
CASSSAGKWDIQYF
>TRBD1|NA|TRBJ2-5|TRBV19
TGTGCCAGTAGTACCAGGGACAGTCCTCAAGAGACCCAGTACTTC
CASSTRDSPQETQYF
>NA|NA|TRBJ2-7|TRBV4-1
TGCGCCAGCAGCCAAGCTAACTTAGTTACCCTAAACTACGAGCAGTACTTC
CASSQANLVTLNYEQYF
>NA|NA|TRBJ2-2|TRBV7-9
TGTGCCAGCAGCTTTAGGGCGAACACCGGGGAGCTGTTTTTT
CASSFRANTGELFF
>NA|NA|TRBJ1-2|TRBV6-5
TGTGCCAGCAGTTACTCGGGGGCCTATGGCTACACCTTC
CASSYSGAYGYTF
>NA|NA|TRBJ1-3|TRBV19
TGTGCCAGTAGTATGGCGATATCTGGAAACACCATATATTTT
CASSMAISGNTIYF
>NA|NA|TRBJ2-1|TRBV28
TGTGCCAGCAGTGCGAACAAGGTGGGCTCCTACAATGAGCAGTTCTTC
CASSANKVGSYNEQFF
>TRBD2|NA|TRBJ2-7|TRBV7-9
TGTGCCAGCAGCCGAACGGCCGCGGGGGACGACTACGAGCAGTACTTC
CASSRTAAGDDYEQYF
>NA|NA|TRBJ2-1|TRBV18
TGTGCCAGCTCACCAACACAGGGTAACACCTACAATGAGCAGTTCTTC
CASSPTQGNTYNEQFF
>NA|NA|TRBJ2-7|TRBV4-3
TGCGCCAGCAGCCAAGATTTCGGTGAGGGGTTCGGCGAGCAGTACTTC
CASSQDFGEGFGEQYF
>TRBD2|NA|TRBJ2-3|TRBV13
TGTGCCAGCAGCTCAGACTACTGGACACGGGGACTAGCGGGGGCTAGCACAGATACGCAGTATTTT
CASSSDYWTRGLAGASTDTQYF
>NA|NA|TRBJ1-2|TRBV5-4
TGTGCCAGCAGTTTTGGAAGGGAAGGGGGTGAGGGCTACACCTTC
CASSFGREGGEGYTF
>TRBD1|NA|TRBJ2-3|TRBV11-3
TGTGCCAGCAGCCCCCGGGACAGTGAAGATACGCAGTATTTT
CASSPRDSEDTQYF
>NA|NA|TRBJ2-3|TRBV11-3
TGTGCCAGCAGCTCCTATGCAGGGGACTCAGATACGCAGTATTTT
CASSSYAGDSDTQYF
>NA|NA|TRBJ2-7|TRBV4-1
TGCGCCAGCAGCCATACAGGGACCTACGAGCAGTACTTC
CASSHTGTYEQYF
>NA|NA|TRBJ2-5|TRBV7-8
TGTGCCAGCAGCCCGCACCGGGACTCCCAAGAGACCCAGTACTTC
CASSPHRDSQETQYF
>NA|few|TRBJ1-5|TRBV7-9
TGTGCCAGCAGCTTAAGCGCCCGGGGGCGTGATCAGCCCCAGCATTTT
CASSLSARGRDQPQHF
>TRBD2|few|TRBJ2-7|TRBV9
TGTGCCAGCAGCGTATCGGCGGGGGGGCTCTACGAGCAGTACTTC
CASSVSAGGLYEQYF
>NA|NA|TRBJ2-7|TRBV10-2
TGCGCCAGCAGTGATGGCTCCTACGAGCAGTACTTC
CASSDGSYEQYF
>NA|NA|TRBJ1-1|TRBV6-1
TGTGCCAGCACCTCCATCAGGCTTCGGAACACTGAAGCTTTCTTT
CASTSIRLRNTEAFF
>NA|NA|TRBJ2-7|TRBV9
TGTGCCAGCAGCGTAGATCCGTACGAGCAGTACTTC
CASSVDPYEQYF
>NA|NA|TRBJ1-4|TRBV1
TGCACCAGCAGCCAAGATTGGTATGCGGAAAAACTGTTTTTT
CTSSQDWYAEKLFF
>NA|few|TRBJ2-5|TRBV29-1
TGCAGCGTTGAACAGAGCAGGGCAGAGACCCAGTACTTC
CSVEQSRAETQYF
>NA|NA|TRBJ1-6|TRBV6-5
TGTGCCAGCAGTTACGGGGGGAGGGGACCCCTCCACTTT
CASSYGGRGPLHF
>NA|NA|TRBJ2-7|TRBV7-8
TGTGCCAGCAGCTTAGGATCGGGGGAAGACGAGCAGTACTTC
CASSLGSGEDEQYF
>TRBD1|NA|TRBJ2-7|TRBV29-1
TGCAGCGTTCTGGGACAGACCTACGAGCAGTACTTC
CSVLGQTYEQYF
>NA|NA|TRBJ1-2|TRBV29-1
TGCAGCGTTGACGGGGGGCGCTGGGGCTACACCTTC
CSVDGGRWGYTF
>TRBD1|few|TRBJ2-7|TRBV6-6
TGTGCCAGCAGTTACCATCTCGGACAGGGTGTCTACGAGCAGTACTTC
CASSYHLGQGVYEQYF